The T cell receptor beta chain described here comes from a study of blood T cell repertoires in COVID-19. Only in-frame clones appear in the TCRdb table, and some are missing; sequencing was by immunoSEQ multiplex PCR. The data contain just under 250,000 clones, 80% to 90% of them singletons. Per the germline V gene, CDR1 is MNHEY and CDR2 is SVGEGT. V was pared by 4 bases and J by 2 bases, with 8 bases between. This CDR3 spans 13 amino acids. This receptor was identified in a woman under 40 who had recovered from COVID-19. The sample comprised PBMCs or T cells enriched from blood (not recorded which). The rearrangement uses TRBV6-2 or TRBV6-3 and TRBJ1-2, with unresolved D. CDR3 in DNA: TGTGCCAGCAGTTTTGTCCAGAACTATGGCTACACCTTC. Its protein is CASSFVQNYGYTF.